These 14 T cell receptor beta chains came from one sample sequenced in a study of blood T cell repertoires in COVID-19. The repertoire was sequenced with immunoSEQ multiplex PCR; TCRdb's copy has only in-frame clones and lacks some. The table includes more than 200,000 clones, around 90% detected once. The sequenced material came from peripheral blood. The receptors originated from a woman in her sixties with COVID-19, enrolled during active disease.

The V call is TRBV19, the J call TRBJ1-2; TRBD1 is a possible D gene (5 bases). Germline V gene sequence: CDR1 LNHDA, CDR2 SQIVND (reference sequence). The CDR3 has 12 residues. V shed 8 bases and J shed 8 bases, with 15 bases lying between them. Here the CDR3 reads CASGNQGLGYTF. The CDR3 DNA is TGTGCCAGTGGTAATCAGGGTTTGGGCTACACCTTC.

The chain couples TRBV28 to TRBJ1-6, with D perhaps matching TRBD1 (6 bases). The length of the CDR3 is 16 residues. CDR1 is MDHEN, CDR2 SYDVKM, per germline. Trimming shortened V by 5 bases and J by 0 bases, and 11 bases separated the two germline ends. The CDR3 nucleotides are TGTGCCAGCAGTCTGACAGGTGACTCCTATAATTCACCCCTCCACTTT. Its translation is CASSLTGDSYNSPLHF.

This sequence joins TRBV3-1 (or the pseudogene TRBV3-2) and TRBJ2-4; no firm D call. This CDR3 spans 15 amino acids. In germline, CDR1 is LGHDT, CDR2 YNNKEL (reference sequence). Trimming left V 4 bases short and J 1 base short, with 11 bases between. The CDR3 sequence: CASSLAAVAKNIQYF. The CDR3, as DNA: TGTGCCAGCAGCCTTGCTGCGGTGGCCAAAAACATTCAGTACTTC.

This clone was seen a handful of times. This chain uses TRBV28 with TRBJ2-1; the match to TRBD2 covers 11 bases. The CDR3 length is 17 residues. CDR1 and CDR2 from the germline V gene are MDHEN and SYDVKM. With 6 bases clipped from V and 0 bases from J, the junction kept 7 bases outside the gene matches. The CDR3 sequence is CASRILAGASSYNEQFF. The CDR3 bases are TGTGCCAGCAGAATACTAGCGGGGGCTAGCTCCTACAATGAGCAGTTCTTC.

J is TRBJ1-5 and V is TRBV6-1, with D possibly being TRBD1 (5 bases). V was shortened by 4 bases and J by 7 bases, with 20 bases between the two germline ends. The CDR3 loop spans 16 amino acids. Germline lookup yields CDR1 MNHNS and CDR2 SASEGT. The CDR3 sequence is CASSAPIGRGVQPQHF. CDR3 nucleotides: TGTGCCAGCAGTGCGCCTATTGGTAGGGGCGTGCAGCCCCAGCATTTT.

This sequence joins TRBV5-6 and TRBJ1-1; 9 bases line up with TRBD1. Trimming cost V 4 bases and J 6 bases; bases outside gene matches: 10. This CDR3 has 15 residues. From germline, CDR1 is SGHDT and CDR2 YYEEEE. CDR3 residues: CASSGRGQGGPEAFF. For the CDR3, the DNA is TGTGCCAGCAGCGGACGGGGACAGGGAGGCCCTGAAGCTTTCTTT.

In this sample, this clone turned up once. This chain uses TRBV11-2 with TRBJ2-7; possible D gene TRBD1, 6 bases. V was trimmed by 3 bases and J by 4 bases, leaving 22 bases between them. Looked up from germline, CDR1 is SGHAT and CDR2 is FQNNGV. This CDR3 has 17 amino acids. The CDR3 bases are TGTGCCAGCAGCTTCCCCCAGGACGGGACACCTATTTACGAGCAGTACTTC. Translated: CASSFPQDGTPIYEQYF.

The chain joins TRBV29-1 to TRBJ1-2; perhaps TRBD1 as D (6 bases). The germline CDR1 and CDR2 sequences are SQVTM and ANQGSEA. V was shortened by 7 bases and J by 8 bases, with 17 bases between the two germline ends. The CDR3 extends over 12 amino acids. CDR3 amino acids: CSAAGTTRGYTF. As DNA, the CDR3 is TGCAGCGCCGCTGGGACAACACGGGGCTACACCTTC.

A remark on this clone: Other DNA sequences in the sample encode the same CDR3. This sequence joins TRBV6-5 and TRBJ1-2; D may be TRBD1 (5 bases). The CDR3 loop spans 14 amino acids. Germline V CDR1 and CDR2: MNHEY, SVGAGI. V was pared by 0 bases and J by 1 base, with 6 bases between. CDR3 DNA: TGTGCCAGCAGTTACTCGGGGGGTAACTATGGCTACACCTTC. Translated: CASSYSGGNYGYTF.

The CDR3 nucleotides are TGTGCCACCCAGTTCCCGGGGGGGCTCAGCTATGGCTACACCTTC. Translation gives CATQFPGGLSYGYTF. This chain joins TRBV28 and TRBJ1-2, with D perhaps matching TRBD1 (6 bases). The CDR3 is made up of 15 amino acids. Trimming pared 10 bases from V and 4 bases from J, leaving 22 bases between. CDR1 MDHEN and CDR2 SYDVKM come from the germline V gene.

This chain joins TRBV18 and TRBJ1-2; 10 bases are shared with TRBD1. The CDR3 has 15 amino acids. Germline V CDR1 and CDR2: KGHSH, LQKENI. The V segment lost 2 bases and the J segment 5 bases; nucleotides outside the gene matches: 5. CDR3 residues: CASSPSDRGQYGYTF. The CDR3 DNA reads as TGTGCCAGCTCACCATCAGACAGGGGGCAATATGGCTACACCTTC.

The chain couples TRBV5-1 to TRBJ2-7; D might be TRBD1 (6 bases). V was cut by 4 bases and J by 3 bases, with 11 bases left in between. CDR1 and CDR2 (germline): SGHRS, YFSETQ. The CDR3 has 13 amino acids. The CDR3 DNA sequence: TGCGCCAGCAGCGACAGGTTAAACTACGAGCAGTACTTC. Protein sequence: CASSDRLNYEQYF.

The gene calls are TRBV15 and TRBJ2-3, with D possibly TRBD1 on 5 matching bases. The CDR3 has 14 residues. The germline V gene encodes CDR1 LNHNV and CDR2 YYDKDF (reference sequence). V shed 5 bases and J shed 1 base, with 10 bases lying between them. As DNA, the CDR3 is TGTGCCACCAGCCCTATCAGGGGCACAGATACGCAGTATTTT. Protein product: CATSPIRGTDTQYF.

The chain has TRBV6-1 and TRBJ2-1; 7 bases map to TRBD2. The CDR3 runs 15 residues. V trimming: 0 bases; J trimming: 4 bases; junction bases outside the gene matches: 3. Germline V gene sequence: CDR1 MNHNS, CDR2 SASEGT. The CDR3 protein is CASSEAASGYNEQFF. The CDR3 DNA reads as TGTGCCAGCAGTGAAGCCGCTAGCGGTTACAATGAGCAGTTCTTC.